This TCR beta chain came from a study of control samples from healthy donors and cancer patients. TCRdb's copy holds only in-frame clones and misses some; the assay was immunoSEQ multiplex PCR. The data show some 28,000 clones, with 80% to 90% seen just once and roughly 1.5% held by the top ten. The CDR3 contains 15 residues. V was trimmed by 0 bases and J by 4 bases, leaving 15 bases between them. Germline V CDR1 and CDR2: GTSNPN, SVGIG (reference sequence). Material for sequencing was PBMCs. This chain connects TRBV30 to TRBJ1-2; D is unresolved. The receptor was isolated from a woman in her thirties or forties with lung cancer. As DNA, the CDR3 is TGTGCCTGGAGTGTACTTGGGGTCACGGTCTATGGCTACACCTTC. Protein product: CAWSVLGVTVYGYTF.